The rows below give T cell receptor beta chains drawn from one sample of a study of T-cell reconstitution after alpha-beta-depleted transplantation in children. TCRdb recomputed calls from the PCR reads with MiXCR, one row per CDR3 protein. This repertoire shows about 580,000 distinct CDR3 sequences, more than 20% found once; its top ten account for around 14%. The sample here was PBMCs, mostly from graft donor cells, taken 360 days after TCRalphabeta/CD19-depleted stem cell transplant. These receptors all stem from a boy under two years old who had a stem cell transplant for acute myeloid leukemia, so the T cells may come from the graft donor. Both conserved end residues are part of each CDR3. D genes are given only for firm matches. Only some rows state a clone size, as once, few, many or a class for expanded clones.

V	J	size	D	CDR3	DNA
TRBV9	TRBJ1-6	few	-	CASSVTDFNSPLHF	TGTGCCAGCAGCGTCACGGATTTCAATTCACCCCTCCACTTT
TRBV7-9	TRBJ2-6	many	-	CASSPLPSGANVLTF	TGTGCCAGCAGCCCCCTACCCTCTGGGGCCAACGTCCTGACTTTC
TRBV15	TRBJ2-7	-	-	CATSRESPGMGEQYF	TGTGCCACCAGCAGAGAGAGTCCAGGGATGGGCGAGCAGTACTTC
TRBV12-3/TRBV12-4	TRBJ1-3	-	-	CASSFSTGPGNTIYF	TGTGCCAGCAGTTTCTCCACAGGGCCTGGAAACACCATATATTTT
TRBV24-1	TRBJ2-1	many	TRBD1	CATSDPRDRDYNEQFF	TGTGCCACCAGTGACCCCCGGGACAGGGATTACAATGAGCAGTTCTTC
TRBV18	TRBJ2-2	many	-	CASSPPRDTGELFF	TGTGCCAGCTCACCACCTAGGGACACCGGGGAGCTGTTTTTT
TRBV7-9	TRBJ2-2	-	-	CASSFWGTGTTGELFF	TGTGCCAGCAGCTTCTGGGGCACAGGAACCACCGGGGAGCTGTTTTTT
TRBV15	TRBJ2-3	-	-	CATSREPGTIPGDTQYF	TGTGCCACCAGCAGAGAGCCAGGGACCATCCCCGGAGATACGCAGTATTTT
TRBV12-3/TRBV12-4	TRBJ2-1	many	-	CATRRMGGGISRQFF	TGTGCCACCCGGAGAATGGGGGGCGGAATTTCACGGCAGTTCTTC
TRBV28	TRBJ1-1	-	TRBD1	CASSWTGRMNTEAFF	TGTGCCAGCAGCTGGACAGGCCGCATGAACACTGAAGCTTTCTTT
TRBV7-2	TRBJ1-6	-	TRBD1	CASSSPQGRGSPLHF	TGTGCCAGCAGCTCTCCACAGGGGAGAGGGTCACCCCTCCACTTT
TRBV29-1	TRBJ2-5	-	-	CSVEGTEPFQETQYF	TGCAGCGTTGAAGGAACAGAACCCTTCCAAGAGACCCAGTACTTC
TRBV6-4	TRBJ2-1	many	-	CASSDYGGTEKKQFF	TGTGCCAGCAGTGATTATGGCGGGACGGAGAAAAAACAGTTCTTC
TRBV20-1	TRBJ2-1	-	-	CSASGGYSSYNEQFF	TGCAGTGCTAGCGGGGGTTACAGCTCCTACAATGAGCAGTTCTTC
TRBV6-1	TRBJ1-2	few	TRBD1	CASSDDRGDGYTF	TGTGCCAGCAGCGACGACAGGGGGGATGGCTACACCTTC
TRBV15	TRBJ2-5	-	-	CATSRGRLRAQETQYF	TGTGCCACCAGCAGAGGCAGACTGAGGGCCCAAGAGACCCAGTACTTC
TRBV12-3/TRBV12-4	TRBJ1-6	-	-	CASSHRLSSYNSPLHF	TGTGCCAGCAGTCACAGGTTGAGCTCCTATAATTCACCCCTCCACTTT
TRBV2	TRBJ2-7	-	-	CASSDWTANYEQYF	TGTGCCAGCAGTGACTGGACGGCTAACTACGAGCAGTACTTC
TRBV30	TRBJ2-1	-	-	CAWSGTPGANEQFF	TGTGCCTGGAGTGGGACTCCCGGGGCTAATGAGCAGTTCTTC
TRBV20-1	TRBJ2-5	-	-	CSAPFWGQETQYF	TGCAGTGCTCCCTTTTGGGGGCAAGAGACCCAGTACTTC
TRBV20-1	TRBJ2-3	-	-	CSARGPAATDTQYF	TGCAGTGCTAGAGGCCCTGCGGCCACAGATACGCAGTATTTT
TRBV19	TRBJ1-1	-	-	CAASGINTEAFF	TGTGCTGCCTCAGGGATCAACACTGAAGCTTTCTTT
TRBV29-1	TRBJ1-1	many	-	CSVDRNTEAFF	TGCAGCGTTGACAGGAACACTGAAGCTTTCTTT
TRBV6-1	TRBJ1-4	-	-	CASRGTYATNEKLFF	TGTGCCAGCAGAGGGACATATGCAACTAATGAAAAACTGTTTTTT
TRBV20-1	TRBJ2-5	few	-	CSAIEWYQETQYF	TGCAGTGCTATCGAGTGGTACCAAGAGACCCAGTACTTC
TRBV27	TRBJ2-7	-	-	CASRLDRTITYEQYF	TGTGCCAGCAGGTTAGACAGGACAATCACCTACGAGCAGTACTTC
TRBV10-3	TRBJ2-1	-	-	CAISFAGATNNEQFF	TGTGCCATCAGTTTTGCGGGGGCTACTAACAATGAGCAGTTCTTC
TRBV6-6	TRBJ1-2	-	TRBD1	CASRSQGADGYTF	TGTGCCAGCAGGTCACAGGGGGCGGATGGCTACACCTTC
TRBV7-2	TRBJ2-5	many	-	CASSLASGRETQYF	TGTGCCAGCAGCTTAGCCTCGGGGAGGGAGACCCAGTACTTC
TRBV28	TRBJ2-7	-	-	CASSSTRGLPSYEQYF	TGTGCCAGCAGTTCCACCCGGGGGCTGCCCTCCTACGAGCAGTACTTC
TRBV4-3	TRBJ2-1	many	-	CASSQDVSRAGNEQFF	TGCGCCAGCAGCCAAGATGTATCCAGGGCTGGCAATGAGCAGTTCTTC
TRBV29-1	TRBJ2-1	-	-	CSVEGAQGQFF	TGCAGCGTTGAGGGGGCGCAGGGGCAGTTCTTC
TRBV27	TRBJ2-1	many	TRBD1	CASSSRWTGAGNEQFF	TGTGCCAGCAGTTCTCGCTGGACAGGGGCCGGCAATGAGCAGTTCTTC
TRBV4-3	TRBJ2-1	-	-	CASSPGRGTPYNEQFF	TGCGCCAGCAGCCCAGGACGCGGGACGCCCTACAATGAGCAGTTCTTC
TRBV7-2	TRBJ2-1	-	-	CASSLNGRGRGQFF	TGTGCCAGCAGCCTCAATGGAAGGGGCCGGGGGCAGTTCTTC
TRBV2	TRBJ2-3	-	TRBD1	CASSGGTVRTDTQYF	TGTGCCAGCAGTGGGGGGACAGTCCGCACAGATACGCAGTATTTT
TRBV24-1	TRBJ1-2	few	-	CATSDFDRHGYTF	TGTGCCACCAGTGATTTCGACAGGCATGGCTACACCTTC
TRBV10-3	TRBJ2-2	few	-	CAISDSGVPAGELFF	TGTGCCATCAGTGACTCGGGAGTGCCCGCCGGGGAGCTGTTTTTT
TRBV12-3/TRBV12-4	TRBJ2-1	many	TRBD1	CASSPTAGGRSEQFF	TGTGCCAGCAGCCCGACGGCAGGGGGCCGAAGCGAGCAGTTCTTC
TRBV10-3	TRBJ2-5	few	TRBD2	CAISERGAGSETQYF	TGTGCCATCAGTGAGAGGGGAGCGGGGTCGGAGACCCAGTACTTC
TRBV6-5	TRBJ1-4	few	-	CASSYGKGGPNEKLFF	TGTGCCAGCAGTTACGGAAAGGGGGGACCTAATGAAAAACTGTTTTTT
TRBV25-1	TRBJ1-2	many	-	CASKGTGWNGYTF	TGTGCCAGCAAGGGAACAGGGTGGAATGGCTACACCTTC
TRBV5-5	TRBJ2-3	many	-	CASREYASTDTQYF	TGTGCCAGCAGAGAATACGCTAGCACAGATACGCAGTATTTT
TRBV28	TRBJ2-1	many	-	CASETDTYNEQFF	TGTGCCAGCGAGACAGATACCTACAATGAGCAGTTCTTC
TRBV14	TRBJ1-2	-	TRBD1	CASNQGRTGDGYTF	TGTGCCAGCAACCAAGGTCGGACAGGGGATGGCTACACCTTC
TRBV29-1	TRBJ1-2	few	-	CSVAGRVNYGYTF	TGCAGCGTTGCGGGCAGGGTTAACTATGGCTACACCTTC